The rows below give T cell receptor beta chains drawn from one sample of a study of blood T cell repertoires in COVID-19. Clones were sequenced by immunoSEQ multiplex PCR, and TCRdb holds only the in-frame ones, with some missing. This table has about 90,000 clones, over 80% appearing once. The sequenced sample consisted of peripheral blood. The receptors were gathered from a woman between 65 and 79 years old with active or convalescent COVID-19. Both conserved end residues are trimmed from each CDR3. Each record gives: V gene, clone size, J gene, CDR3 protein. Part of the rows lack a size; the others show once, few, many or a class for expanded clones.

>TRBV28|-|TRBJ1-5
ASSLPDRGRYGNQPQH
>TRBV19|-|TRBJ2-6
ASSPTGQGANVLT
>TRBV5-1|-|TRBJ2-7
ASSDQGAFHEQY
>TRBV25-1|-|TRBJ1-2
ASSDRFVGYT
>TRBV9|-|TRBJ2-5
ASSRRTGTGETQY
>TRBV7-2|once|TRBJ1-1
ASSRQGGDTEAF
>TRBV5-1|-|TRBJ1-3
ASSQGQGGGNTIY
>TRBV5-4|-|TRBJ2-4
ASSLGDRNIQY
>TRBV5-1|-|TRBJ1-1
ASSLIGQGREAF
>TRBV2|once|TRBJ2-2
ASRETTFTGELF
>TRBV2|-|TRBJ2-7
ASSADRSYEQY
>TRBV6-2/TRBV6-3|-|TRBJ2-1
ASSGGLAAWERF
>TRBV5-1|-|TRBJ2-2
ASSSGQNTGELF
>TRBV28|once|TRBJ2-4
ASSLDRVSNIQY
>TRBV11-2|-|TRBJ1-4
ASSPGALLQGRGEKLF
>TRBV24-1|-|TRBJ2-2
ATSDPRGAMIGELF
>TRBV6-6|once|TRBJ2-5
ASTLQGKPQETQY
>TRBV18|-|TRBJ1-5
ASSRNSLGSSSNQPQH
>TRBV6-6|once|TRBJ2-7
ASRARGGLSSYEQY
>TRBV6-6|-|TRBJ2-5
ASSYGAEAGTQY
>TRBV2|-|TRBJ2-7
ASSVPGLAGRSYEQY
>TRBV10-3|-|TRBJ1-1
AISDQDRGRTEAF
>TRBV7-2|-|TRBJ2-1
ASSLRTGGYNEQF
>TRBV9|-|TRBJ2-1
ASSVAGGFGDNEQF
>TRBV3-1/TRBV3-2|-|TRBJ2-3
ASSQRGGLTDTQY
>TRBV10-3|-|TRBJ1-1
AITSARGGANTEAF
>TRBV3-1/TRBV3-2|-|TRBJ2-3
ASSHPWQASTDTQY
>TRBV10-3|-|TRBJ1-1
AISGQGSYTEAF
>TRBV6-1|-|TRBJ2-1
ASSGGGHGSYNEQF
>TRBV10-3|-|TRBJ2-7
ANGQGSYEQY
>TRBV5-1|-|TRBJ2-7
ASSFLGQGLY
>TRBV11-3|-|TRBJ2-7
ASSLDRSEQY
>TRBV5-1|once|TRBJ2-2
ASSPRQGGTGELF
>TRBV7-9|once|TRBJ1-5
ASSFPGQGAPQH
>TRBV4-3|-|TRBJ2-2
ASSRHRNTGELF
>TRBV5-1|-|TRBJ2-7
ASSLASGTDLYEQY
>TRBV5-1|-|TRBJ2-2
ASSSLGGAGTGELF
>TRBV4-3|-|TRBJ2-7
ASSQAKGAPGTHEQY
>TRBV6-1|-|TRBJ2-7
ASSEQIYEQY
>TRBV28|-|TRBJ1-4
ASSLLPANEKLF
>TRBV7-8|-|TRBJ2-2
ASSSLAGGRTGELF
>TRBV5-5|-|TRBJ1-2
ASSSAGWGTVYGYT
>TRBV2|-|TRBJ2-5
ASSLGQGGETQY
>TRBV9|-|TRBJ1-3
ASSGRSGVSGNTIY
>TRBV3-1/TRBV3-2|-|TRBJ1-1
ASSVYAGNTEAF
>TRBV18|-|TRBJ1-4
ASSPDRRDEKLF
>TRBV2|-|TRBJ1-6
ASRPTEFGSPLH
>TRBV11-2|-|TRBJ2-3
ASSFSGGATDTQY
>TRBV19|-|TRBJ2-5
ASGQAIFETQY
>TRBV7-8|-|TRBJ2-2
ASSLTQFRAGNGELF
>TRBV24-1|few|TRBJ2-2
ATSDRFTGELF
>TRBV2|few|TRBJ1-1
ASRRDTALGTEAF
>TRBV4-1|-|TRBJ2-5
ASSRLPGLAGLQETQY
>TRBV5-4|once|TRBJ1-4
ASTRQELGRAEKLF
>TRBV9|-|TRBJ2-1
ASSAGTSGEWF
>TRBV10-2|-|TRBJ1-3
ASSESTRNTIY
>TRBV28|-|TRBJ2-6
ASNLNSGANVLT
>TRBV6-6|-|TRBJ2-4
ASSYSSVGRNIQY